Described below is a single T cell receptor beta chain sequence and its context. V gave up 2 bases and J gave up 4 bases; unmatched junction bases: 10. The CDR3 covers 17 residues. Germline assignment: CDR1 LGHNA and CDR2 YSLEER. The source of the sample is a study of cytomegalovirus exposure and HLA in healthy donors. The study ran its PCR with 60 Vbeta and 13 Jbeta primers. Data came from immunoSEQ multiplex PCR; TCRdb stores just in-frame clones and leaves some out. The sample consists of 180,000 or so clones, 70% to 80% of them appearing once. V and J are TRBV4-3 and TRBJ2-1; TRBD2 aligns across 8 bases. Sample: PBMCs. This TCR derives from a man younger than 35 in good health and CMV-seronegative. The CDR3 is CASSQFVGLEDYNEQFF. The CDR3, as DNA: TGCGCCAGCAGCCAATTCGTGGGACTAGAAGATTACAATGAGCAGTTCTTC.